This T cell receptor (beta chain) was captured in a study of a mutant IDH1 vaccine in newly diagnosed glioma. As for the study in general: Onset of vaccination occurred 4-6 weeks following radiotherapy alone, or with temozolomide cycles. Scheduled at week 35, visit V12 preceded visit V13, held at week 47. Study-wide findings and caveats: Across multiple MHC alleles, 85% to 95% of patients had vaccine-induced responses.

Generated by immunoSEQ multiplex PCR, the TCRdb table keeps only in-frame clones and is missing some. The repertoire holds 45,000 to 60,000 clones, with more than 75% as singletons. Remarks on this clone: Its antigen is still unknown.

The time point: week 35, safety follow-up. A single vaccine dose contained 300 ug of mutant IDH1 20-mer peptide, and topical imiquimod was used with it. All eight of the vaccinations patients received fell in weeks 1, 3, 5, 7, 11, 15, 19 and 23. Germline V gives CDR1 SGHTA, CDR2 FQGNSA. V gave up 6 bases and J gave up 2 bases, with 11 bases separating them. The length of the CDR3 is 13 residues. This sample comprised PBMCs, obtained from a glioma patient whose treatment included an IDH1 peptide vaccine. This chain uses TRBV7-2 with TRBJ2-7; maybe TRBD1 (6 bases). This receptor was identified in a woman aged 40 to 49 with glioma. Written as DNA, the CDR3 is TGTGCCAGCAGTTGGGACAAGACCTACGAGCAGTACTTC. Translation: CASSWDKTYEQYF.